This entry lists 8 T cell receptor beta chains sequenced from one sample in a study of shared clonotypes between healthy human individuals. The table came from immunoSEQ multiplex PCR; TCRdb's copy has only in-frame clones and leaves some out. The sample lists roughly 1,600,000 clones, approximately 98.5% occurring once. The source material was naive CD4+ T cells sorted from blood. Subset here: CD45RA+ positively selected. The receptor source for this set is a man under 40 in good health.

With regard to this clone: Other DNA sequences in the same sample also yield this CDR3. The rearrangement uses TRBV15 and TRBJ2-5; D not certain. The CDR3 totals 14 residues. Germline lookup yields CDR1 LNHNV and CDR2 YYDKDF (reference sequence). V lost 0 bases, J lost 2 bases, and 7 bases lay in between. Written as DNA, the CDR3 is TGTGCCACCAGCAGAGACAGAACTCAAGAGACCCAGTACTTC. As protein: CATSRDRTQETQYF.

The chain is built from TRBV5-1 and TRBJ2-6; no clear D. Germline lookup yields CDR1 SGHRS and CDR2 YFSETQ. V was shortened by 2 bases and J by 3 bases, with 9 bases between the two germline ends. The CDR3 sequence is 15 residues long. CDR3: CASSLQKFGANVLTF. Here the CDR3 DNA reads TGCGCCAGCAGCTTACAGAAATTTGGGGCCAACGTCCTGACTTTC.

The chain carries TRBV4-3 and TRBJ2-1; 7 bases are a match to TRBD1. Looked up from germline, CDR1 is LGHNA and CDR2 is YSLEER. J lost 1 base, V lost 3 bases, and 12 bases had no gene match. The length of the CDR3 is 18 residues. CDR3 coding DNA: TGCGCCAGCAGCCAGGCCGCGACCGGGACAGCGTCCTACAATGAGCAGTTCTTC. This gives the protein CASSQAATGTASYNEQFF.

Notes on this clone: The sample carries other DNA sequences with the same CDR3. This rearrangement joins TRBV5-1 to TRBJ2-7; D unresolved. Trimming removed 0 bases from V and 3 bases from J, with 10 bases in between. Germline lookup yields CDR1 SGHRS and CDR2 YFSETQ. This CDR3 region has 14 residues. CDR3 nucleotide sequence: TGCGCCAGCAGCTTGGAGGGAACGCTCTACGAGCAGTACTTC. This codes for CASSLEGTLYEQYF.

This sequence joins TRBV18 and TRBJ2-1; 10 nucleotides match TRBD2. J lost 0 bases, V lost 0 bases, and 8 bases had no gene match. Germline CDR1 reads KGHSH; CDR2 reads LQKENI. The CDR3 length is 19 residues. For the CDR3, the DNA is TGTGCCAGCTCACCACCGCAGCGGGAGGGCCTTCGCTCCTACAATGAGCAGTTCTTC. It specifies CASSPPQREGLRSYNEQFF.

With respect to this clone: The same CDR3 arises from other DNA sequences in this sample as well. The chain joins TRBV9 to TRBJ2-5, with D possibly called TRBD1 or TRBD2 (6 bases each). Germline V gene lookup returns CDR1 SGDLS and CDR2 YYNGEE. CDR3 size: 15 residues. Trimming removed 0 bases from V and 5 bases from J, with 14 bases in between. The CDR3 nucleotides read TGTGCCAGCAGCGTAGGAGGGGGGTTAGTGGAGACCCAGTACTTC. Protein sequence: CASSVGGGLVETQYF.

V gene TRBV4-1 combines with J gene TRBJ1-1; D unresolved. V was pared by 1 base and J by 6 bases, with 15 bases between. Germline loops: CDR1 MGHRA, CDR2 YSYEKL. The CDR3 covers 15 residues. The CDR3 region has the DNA TGCGCCAGCAGCCAAGGGCCATGGGCGGCGGCTGAAGCTTTCTTT. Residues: CASSQGPWAAAEAFF.

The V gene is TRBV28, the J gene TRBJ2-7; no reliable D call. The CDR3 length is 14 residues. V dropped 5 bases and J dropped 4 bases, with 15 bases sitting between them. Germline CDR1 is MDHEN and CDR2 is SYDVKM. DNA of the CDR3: TGTGCCAGCAGTACGCCGGGTTGGGGTTACGAGCAGTACTTC. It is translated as CASSTPGWGYEQYF.